The rows below give T cell receptor beta chains drawn from one sample of a study of regulatory T cells in long-lasting Graves disease. TCRdb itself ran the multiplex PCR reads through MiXCR, one entry per CDR3 protein. This sample has about 310,000 distinct CDR3 sequences, with approximately 20% found just once. The sequenced sample was peripheral blood mononuclear cells (PBMCs), obtained when the disease was refractory, from a patient treated with antithyroid drugs. These receptors all stem from a female donor with Graves disease. Each CDR3 is given with its conserved first and last residue. The order of the fields is J gene, V gene, clone size, D gene, CDR3 protein, CDR3 DNA. D genes are given only for firm matches. Clone size, where shown, is once, few, many, or a class for clones that have expanded.

>TRBJ1-1|TRBV12-3/TRBV12-4|many|TRBD1
CASRRSQGSTEAFF
TGTGCCAGCAGGCGATCACAGGGGAGCACTGAAGCTTTCTTT
>TRBJ1-1|TRBV10-3|.|.
CAISVYGANTEAFF
TGTGCCATCAGTGTGTACGGGGCAAACACTGAAGCTTTCTTT
>TRBJ2-7|TRBV15|.|TRBD1
CATSRETGQNFYEQYF
TGTGCCACCAGCAGAGAAACGGGACAGAATTTCTACGAGCAGTACTTC
>TRBJ2-7|TRBV20-1|.|TRBD2
CSARPSGRASSYEQYF
TGCAGTGCTAGACCCAGCGGGAGGGCCTCCTCCTACGAGCAGTACTTC
>TRBJ1-2|TRBV18|.|.
CASSPLLQGNGYTF
TGTGCCAGCTCACCACTACTCCAGGGAAATGGCTACACCTTC
>TRBJ2-7|TRBV29-1|many|TRBD2
CSVGVGTSGSDTNEQYF
TGCAGCGTTGGGGTCGGGACTAGCGGGAGCGACACCAATGAGCAGTACTTC
>TRBJ1-2|TRBV3-1|many|.
CASSLLPGSMGGYTF
TGTGCCAGCAGCCTACTTCCAGGGTCTATGGGAGGCTACACCTTC
>TRBJ1-4|TRBV28|many|.
CASIGATNEKLFF
TGTGCCAGCATAGGGGCCACTAATGAAAAACTGTTTTTT
>TRBJ1-5|TRBV4-1|.|TRBD1
CASSQGTGLNQPQHF
TGCGCCAGCAGCCAAGGGACAGGTCTCAATCAGCCCCAGCATTTT
>TRBJ1-1|TRBV19|.|TRBD1
CASIRVTGGGQIPEAFF
TGTGCCAGTATCCGAGTGACAGGGGGCGGTCAGATCCCTGAAGCTTTCTTT
>TRBJ1-5|TRBV20-1|few|TRBD1
CSAREDRGPKPQHF
TGCAGTGCTAGAGAAGACAGGGGGCCCAAGCCCCAGCATTTT
>TRBJ1-2|TRBV9|.|.
CASRPPHWEINYGYTF
TGTGCCAGCCGTCCCCCCCATTGGGAAATTAACTATGGCTACACCTTC
>TRBJ1-5|TRBV20-1|.|TRBD1
CSAKQGTVSNQPQHF
TGCAGTGCTAAACAGGGGACAGTTAGCAATCAGCCCCAGCATTTT
>TRBJ2-7|TRBV18|many|TRBD1
CASSGQGAYEQYF
TGTGCCAGCTCGGGACAGGGAGCCTACGAGCAGTACTTC
>TRBJ2-5|TRBV18|.|.
CASSPSGSEEQYF
TGTGCCAGCTCACCATCAGGCAGTGAAGAGCAGTACTTC
>TRBJ2-2|TRBV5-5|.|TRBD2
CASSGTSGRITGELFF
TGTGCCAGCAGCGGGACTAGCGGGAGGATCACCGGGGAGCTGTTTTTT
>TRBJ1-1|TRBV16|.|.
CASSQSPGNTEAFF
TGTGCCAGCAGCCAATCTCCGGGGAACACTGAAGCTTTCTTT
>TRBJ1-2|TRBV7-2|many|.
CASSGTPANYGYTF
TGTGCCAGCAGCGGGACACCAGCTAACTATGGCTACACCTTC
>TRBJ2-5|TRBV29-1|.|.
CSVSSGRQETQYF
TGCAGCGTTTCTTCCGGAAGACAAGAGACCCAGTACTTC
>TRBJ1-2|TRBV29-1|few|TRBD1
CSSQGTYGYTF
TGCAGCTCACAGGGGACCTATGGCTACACCTTC
>TRBJ1-3|TRBV6-5|few|.
CASSWTGGNTIYF
TGTGCCAGCAGTTGGACCGGCGGAAACACCATATATTTT
>TRBJ1-4|TRBV4-3|.|.
CASSQEGRFYEKLFF
TGCGCCAGCAGCCAAGAGGGGAGGTTTTATGAAAAACTGTTTTTT
>TRBJ2-7|TRBV5-1|many|TRBD2
CASSLRTSGSGYEQYF
TGCGCCAGCAGCTTGAGGACTAGCGGGAGTGGCTACGAGCAGTACTTC
>TRBJ2-6|TRBV11-2|many|TRBD2
CASRGLAGAGANVLTF
TGTGCCAGCAGGGGACTAGCGGGAGCTGGGGCCAACGTCCTGACTTTC
>TRBJ2-3|TRBV6-5|.|.
CASSYSRGSDSTDTQYF
TGTGCCAGCAGTTACTCGAGAGGATCGGACAGCACAGATACGCAGTATTTT
>TRBJ2-5|TRBV18|many|.
CASSPYDREVETQYF
TGTGCCAGCTCACCGTATGACAGGGAGGTAGAGACCCAGTACTTC
>TRBJ2-7|TRBV20-1|many|TRBD2
CSASKAGGPEQYF
TGCAGTGCTTCAAAAGCGGGAGGTCCGGAGCAGTACTTC
>TRBJ2-5|TRBV27|.|.
CASRPHTRETQYF
TGTGCCAGCAGACCCCATACAAGAGAGACCCAGTACTTC